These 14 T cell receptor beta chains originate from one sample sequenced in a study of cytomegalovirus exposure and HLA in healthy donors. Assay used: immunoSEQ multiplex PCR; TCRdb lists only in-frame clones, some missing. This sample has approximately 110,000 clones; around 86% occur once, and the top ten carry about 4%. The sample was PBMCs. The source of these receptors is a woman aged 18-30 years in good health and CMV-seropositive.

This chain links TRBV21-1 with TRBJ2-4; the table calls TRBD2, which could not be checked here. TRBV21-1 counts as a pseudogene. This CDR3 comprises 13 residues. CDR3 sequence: CASSSRKRDLRYF. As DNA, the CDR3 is TGTGCCAGCAGCTCTAGAAAGAGAGACCTTCGGTACTTC.

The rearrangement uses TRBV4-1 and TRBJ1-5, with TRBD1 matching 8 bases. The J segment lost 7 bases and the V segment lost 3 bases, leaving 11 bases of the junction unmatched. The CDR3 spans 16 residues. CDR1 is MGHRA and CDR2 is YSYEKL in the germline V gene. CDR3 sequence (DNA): TGCGCCAGCAGCCAGCCGAGCAGGGGGCGAGGCCAGCCCCAGCATTTT. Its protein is CASSQPSRGRGQPQHF.

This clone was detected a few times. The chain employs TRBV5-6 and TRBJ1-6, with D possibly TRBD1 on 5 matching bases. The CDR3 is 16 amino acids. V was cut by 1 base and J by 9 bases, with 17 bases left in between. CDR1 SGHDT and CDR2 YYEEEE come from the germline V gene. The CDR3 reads CASSLIPVLGGSPLHF. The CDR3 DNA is TGTGCCAGCAGCTTGATTCCCGTCCTGGGGGGTTCACCCCTCCACTTT.

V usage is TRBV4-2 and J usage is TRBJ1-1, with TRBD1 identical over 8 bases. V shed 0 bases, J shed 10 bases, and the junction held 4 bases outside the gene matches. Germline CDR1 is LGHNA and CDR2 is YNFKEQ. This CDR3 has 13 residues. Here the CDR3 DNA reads TGTGCCAGCAGCCAAGAGAGGACAGGGCGAGCTTTCTTT. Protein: CASSQERTGRAFF.

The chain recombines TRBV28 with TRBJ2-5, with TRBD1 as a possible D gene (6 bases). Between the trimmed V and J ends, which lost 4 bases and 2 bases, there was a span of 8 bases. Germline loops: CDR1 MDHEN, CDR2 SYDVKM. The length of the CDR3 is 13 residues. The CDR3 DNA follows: TGTGCCAGCAGTTGGACAGAACAAGAGACCCAGTACTTC. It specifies CASSWTEQETQYF.

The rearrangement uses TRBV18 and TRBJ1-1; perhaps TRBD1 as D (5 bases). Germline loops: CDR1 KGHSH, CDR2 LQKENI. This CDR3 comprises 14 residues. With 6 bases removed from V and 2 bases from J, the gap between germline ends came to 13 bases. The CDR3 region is CASSPTTANTEAFF. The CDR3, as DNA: TGTGCCAGCTCGCCAACGACAGCTAACACTGAAGCTTTCTTT.

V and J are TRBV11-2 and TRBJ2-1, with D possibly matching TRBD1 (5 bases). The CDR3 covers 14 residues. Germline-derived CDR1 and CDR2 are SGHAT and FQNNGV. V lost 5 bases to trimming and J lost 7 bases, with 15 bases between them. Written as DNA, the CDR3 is TGTGCCAGCAGCCGAGTTCAGGGAAGGAATGAGCAGTTCTTC. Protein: CASSRVQGRNEQFF. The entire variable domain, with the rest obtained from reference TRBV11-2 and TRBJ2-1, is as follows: EAGVAQSPRYKIIEKRQSVAFWCNPISGHATLYWYQQILGQGPKLLIQFQNNGVVDDSQLPKDRFSAERLKGVDSTLKIQPAKLEDSAVYLCASSRVQGRNEQFFGPGTRLTVL.

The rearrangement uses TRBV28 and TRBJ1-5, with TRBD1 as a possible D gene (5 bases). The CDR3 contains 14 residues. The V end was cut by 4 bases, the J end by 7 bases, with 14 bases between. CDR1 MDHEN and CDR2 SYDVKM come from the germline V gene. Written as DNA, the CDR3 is TGTGCCAGCAGTTCGTTACCCGGGGGGCAGCCCCAGCATTTT. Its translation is CASSSLPGGQPQHF.

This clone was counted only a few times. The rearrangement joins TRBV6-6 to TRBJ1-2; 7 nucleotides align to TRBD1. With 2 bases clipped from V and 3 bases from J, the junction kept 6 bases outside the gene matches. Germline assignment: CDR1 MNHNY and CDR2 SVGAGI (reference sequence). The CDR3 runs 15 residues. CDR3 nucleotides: TGTGCCAGCAGTTACCCCCCCAGGGGGGACTATGGCTACACCTTC. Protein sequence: CASSYPPRGDYGYTF.

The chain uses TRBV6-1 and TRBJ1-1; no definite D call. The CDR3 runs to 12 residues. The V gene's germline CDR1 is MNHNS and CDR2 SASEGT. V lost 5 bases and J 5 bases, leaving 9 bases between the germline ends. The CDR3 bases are TGTGCCAGCAGTATCGGGGTGACTGAAGCTTTCTTT. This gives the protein CASSIGVTEAFF.

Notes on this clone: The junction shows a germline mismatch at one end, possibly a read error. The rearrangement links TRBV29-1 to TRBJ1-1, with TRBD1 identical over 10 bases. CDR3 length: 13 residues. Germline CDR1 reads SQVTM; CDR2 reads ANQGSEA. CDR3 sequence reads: CSARGQGNPEAFF. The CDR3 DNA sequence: TGCAGCGCCCGGGGACAGGGGAACCCTGAAGCTTTCTTT.

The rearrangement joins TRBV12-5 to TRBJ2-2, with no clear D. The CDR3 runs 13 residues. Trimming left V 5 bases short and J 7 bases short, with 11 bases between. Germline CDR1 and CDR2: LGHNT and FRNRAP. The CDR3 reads CASGESPGGELFF. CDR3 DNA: TGTGCTAGTGGTGAATCCCCCGGCGGGGAGCTGTTTTTT.

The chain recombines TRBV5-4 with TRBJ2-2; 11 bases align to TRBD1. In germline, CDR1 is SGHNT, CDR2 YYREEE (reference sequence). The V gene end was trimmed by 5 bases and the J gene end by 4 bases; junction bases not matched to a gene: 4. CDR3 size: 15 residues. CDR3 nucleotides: TGTGCCAGCAGGCCTGGGACAGGGGGCACCGGGGAGCTGTTTTTT. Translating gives CASRPGTGGTGELFF. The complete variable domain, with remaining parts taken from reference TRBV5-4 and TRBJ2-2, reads ETGVTQSPTHLIKTRGQQVTLRCSSQSGHNTVSWYQQALGQGPQFIFQYYREEENGRGNFPPRFSGLQFPNYSSELNVNALELDDSALYLCASRPGTGGTGELFFGEGSRLTVL.

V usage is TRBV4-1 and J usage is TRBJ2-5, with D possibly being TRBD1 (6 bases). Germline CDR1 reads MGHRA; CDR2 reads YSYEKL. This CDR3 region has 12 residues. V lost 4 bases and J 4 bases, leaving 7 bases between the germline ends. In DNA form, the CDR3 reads TGCGCCAGCAGCCCCAGGGGAGAGACCCAGTACTTC. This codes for CASSPRGETQYF.